This paragraph reports one TCR beta chain. Germline CDR1 is LNHDA and CDR2 is SQIVND (reference sequence). V was cut by 5 bases and J by 1 base, with 12 bases left in between. The CDR3 runs 15 residues. The sample comes from a study of T cell changes during pregnancy in multiple sclerosis. Here immunoSEQ multiplex PCR was the method, and the copy in TCRdb shows in-frame clones only, minus some. The sample contains 100,000 to 150,000 clones, 85% to 95% of which appear only once. The source of this sequence is a female donor with multiple sclerosis, enrolled in a pregnancy study. This chain links TRBV19 with TRBJ1-5, with D possibly TRBD1 on 6 matching bases. The specimen comprised peripheral blood, sampled before pregnancy. This chain's CDR3 is CASSGWGPSNQPQHF. In DNA form, the CDR3 reads TGTGCCAGTAGTGGGTGGGGGCCCAGCAATCAGCCCCAGCATTTT.